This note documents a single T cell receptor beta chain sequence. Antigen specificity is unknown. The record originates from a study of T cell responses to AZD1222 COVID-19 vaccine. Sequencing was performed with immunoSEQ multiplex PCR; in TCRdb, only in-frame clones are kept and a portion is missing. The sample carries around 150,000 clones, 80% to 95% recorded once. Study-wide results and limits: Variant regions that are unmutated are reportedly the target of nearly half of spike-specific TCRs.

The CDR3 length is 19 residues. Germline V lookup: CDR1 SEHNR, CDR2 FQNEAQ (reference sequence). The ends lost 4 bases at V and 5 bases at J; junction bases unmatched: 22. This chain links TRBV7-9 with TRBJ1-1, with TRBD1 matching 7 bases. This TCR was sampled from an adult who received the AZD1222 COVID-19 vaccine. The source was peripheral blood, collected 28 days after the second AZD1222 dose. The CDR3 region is CASSSQLGRHEGARTEAFF. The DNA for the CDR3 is TGTGCCAGCAGCTCCCAACTTGGCCGGCATGAGGGGGCCAGGACTGAAGCTTTCTTT.